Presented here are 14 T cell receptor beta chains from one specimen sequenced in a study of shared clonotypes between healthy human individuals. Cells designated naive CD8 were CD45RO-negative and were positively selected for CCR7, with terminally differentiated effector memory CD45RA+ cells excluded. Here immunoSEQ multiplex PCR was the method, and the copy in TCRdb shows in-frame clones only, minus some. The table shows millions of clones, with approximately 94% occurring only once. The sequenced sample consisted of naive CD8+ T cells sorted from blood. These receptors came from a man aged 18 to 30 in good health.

CDR3 DNA sequence: TGCGCCAGCAGCCAGAGAGTCGCCGTCTACGAGCAGTACTTC. This translates into CASSQRVAVYEQYF. The chain couples TRBV4-1 to TRBJ2-7; no reliable D call. The germline CDR1 and CDR2 sequences are MGHRA and YSYEKL. This CDR3 spans 14 amino acids. Trimming stripped 3 bases from V and 3 bases from J, with 12 bases between.

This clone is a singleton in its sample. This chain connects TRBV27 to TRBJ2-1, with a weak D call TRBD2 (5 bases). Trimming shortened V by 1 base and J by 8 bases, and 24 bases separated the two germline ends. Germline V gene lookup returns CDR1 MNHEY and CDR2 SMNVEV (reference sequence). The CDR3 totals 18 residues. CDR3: CASSLLVAEASRPYEQFF. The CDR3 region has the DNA TGTGCCAGCAGTTTATTAGTGGCTGAAGCTAGCCGGCCGTATGAGCAGTTCTTC.

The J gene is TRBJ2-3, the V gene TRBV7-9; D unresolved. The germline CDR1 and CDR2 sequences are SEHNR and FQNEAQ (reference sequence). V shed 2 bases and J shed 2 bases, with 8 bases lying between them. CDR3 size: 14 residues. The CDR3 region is CASSLYGPTDTQYF. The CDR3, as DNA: TGTGCCAGCAGCTTATATGGACCCACAGATACGCAGTATTTT. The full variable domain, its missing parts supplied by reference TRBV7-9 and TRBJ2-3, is DTGVSQNPRHKITKRGQNVTFRCDPISEHNRLYWYRQTLGQGPEFLTYFQNEAQLEKSRLLSDRFSAERPKGSFSTLEIQRTEQGDSAMYLCASSLYGPTDTQYFGPGTRLTVL.

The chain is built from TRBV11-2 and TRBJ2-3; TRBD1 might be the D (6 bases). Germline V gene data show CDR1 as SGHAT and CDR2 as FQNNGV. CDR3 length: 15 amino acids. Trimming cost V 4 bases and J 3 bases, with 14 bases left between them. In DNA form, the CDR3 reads TGTGCCAGCAGCTCCCTCAGGGGATCTACAGATACGCAGTATTTT. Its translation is CASSSLRGSTDTQYF. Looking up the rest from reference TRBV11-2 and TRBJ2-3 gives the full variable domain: EAGVAQSPRYKIIEKRQSVAFWCNPISGHATLYWYQQILGQGPKLLIQFQNNGVVDDSQLPKDRFSAERLKGVDSTLKIQPAKLEDSAVYLCASSSLRGSTDTQYFGPGTRLTVL.

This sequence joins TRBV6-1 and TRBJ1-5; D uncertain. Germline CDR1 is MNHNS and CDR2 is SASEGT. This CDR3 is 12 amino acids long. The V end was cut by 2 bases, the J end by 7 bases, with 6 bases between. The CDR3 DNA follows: TGTGCCAGCAGTGAACCGCGGCAGCCCCAGCATTTT. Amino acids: CASSEPRQPQHF.

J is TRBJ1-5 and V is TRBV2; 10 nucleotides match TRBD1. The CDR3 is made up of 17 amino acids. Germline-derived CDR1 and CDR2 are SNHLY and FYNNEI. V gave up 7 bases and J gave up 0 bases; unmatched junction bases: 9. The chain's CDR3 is CASIPGTGVFSNQPQHF. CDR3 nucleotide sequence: TGTGCCAGCATACCCGGGACAGGGGTCTTTAGCAATCAGCCCCAGCATTTT. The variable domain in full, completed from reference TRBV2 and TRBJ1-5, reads EPEVTQTPSHQVTQMGQEVILRCVPISNHLYFYWYRQILGQKVEFLVSFYNNEISEKSEIFDDQFSVERPDGSNFTLKIRSTKLEDSAMYFCASIPGTGVFSNQPQHFGDGTRLSIL.

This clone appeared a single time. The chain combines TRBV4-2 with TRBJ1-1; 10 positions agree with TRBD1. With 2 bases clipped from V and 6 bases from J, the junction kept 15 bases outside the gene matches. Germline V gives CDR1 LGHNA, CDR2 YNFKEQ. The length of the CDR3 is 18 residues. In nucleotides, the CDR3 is TGTGCCAGCAGCCAATCCGACGCCTTGACAGGGGGCTGGGCTGAAGCTTTCTTT. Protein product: CASSQSDALTGGWAEAFF.

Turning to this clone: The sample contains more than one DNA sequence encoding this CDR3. The CDR3 sequence is CASSLGVAYEQYF. CDR3 nucleotide sequence: TGTGCCAGCAGCTTAGGTGTAGCCTACGAGCAGTACTTC. The chain recombines TRBV7-9 with TRBJ2-7, with unresolved D. CDR1 and CDR2 from the germline V gene are SEHNR and FQNEAQ (reference sequence). This CDR3 is built from 13 residues. V lost 1 base and J 2 bases, leaving 6 bases between the germline ends.

The CDR3 bases are TGTGCCAGCAGCACAGGGGTCGACAATGAGCAGTTCTTC. Translated: CASSTGVDNEQFF. V usage is TRBV6-5 and J usage is TRBJ2-1; TRBD1 matches at 7 bases. Germline trimming cut 6 bases from V and 5 bases from J; bases unmatched to any gene: 4. CDR1 is MNHEY, CDR2 SVGAGI, per germline. The CDR3 runs to 13 residues.

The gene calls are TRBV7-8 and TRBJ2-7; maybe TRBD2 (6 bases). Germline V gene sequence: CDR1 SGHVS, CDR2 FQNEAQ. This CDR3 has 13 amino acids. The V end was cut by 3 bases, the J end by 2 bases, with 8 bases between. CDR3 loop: CASSFSGAYEQYF. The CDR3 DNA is TGTGCCAGCAGCTTTTCGGGAGCCTACGAGCAGTACTTC.

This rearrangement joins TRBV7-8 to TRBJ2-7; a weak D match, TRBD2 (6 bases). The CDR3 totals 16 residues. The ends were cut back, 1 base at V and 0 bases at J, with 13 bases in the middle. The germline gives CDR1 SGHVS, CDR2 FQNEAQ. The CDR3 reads CASSLVGGVSSYEQYF. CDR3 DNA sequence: TGTGCCAGCAGCTTAGTTGGCGGGGTTAGCTCCTACGAGCAGTACTTC.

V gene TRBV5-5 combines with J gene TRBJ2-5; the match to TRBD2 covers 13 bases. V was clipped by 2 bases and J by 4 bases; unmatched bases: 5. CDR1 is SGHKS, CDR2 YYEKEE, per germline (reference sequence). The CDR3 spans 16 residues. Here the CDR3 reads CASSLWTSGGGETQYF. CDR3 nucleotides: TGTGCCAGCAGCTTATGGACTAGCGGGGGAGGAGAGACCCAGTACTTC.

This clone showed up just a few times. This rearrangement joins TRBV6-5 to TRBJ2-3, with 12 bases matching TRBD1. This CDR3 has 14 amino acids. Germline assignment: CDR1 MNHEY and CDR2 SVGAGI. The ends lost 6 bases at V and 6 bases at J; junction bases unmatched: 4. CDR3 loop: CASSKGQGADTQYF. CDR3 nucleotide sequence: TGTGCCAGCAGCAAGGGACAGGGGGCGGATACGCAGTATTTT.

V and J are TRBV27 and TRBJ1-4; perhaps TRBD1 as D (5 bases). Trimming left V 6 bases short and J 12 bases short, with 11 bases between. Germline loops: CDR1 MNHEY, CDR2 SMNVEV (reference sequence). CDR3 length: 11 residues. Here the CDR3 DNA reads TGTGCCAGCAGCCCGGGGGGGGAACTGTTTTTT. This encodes CASSPGGELFF.